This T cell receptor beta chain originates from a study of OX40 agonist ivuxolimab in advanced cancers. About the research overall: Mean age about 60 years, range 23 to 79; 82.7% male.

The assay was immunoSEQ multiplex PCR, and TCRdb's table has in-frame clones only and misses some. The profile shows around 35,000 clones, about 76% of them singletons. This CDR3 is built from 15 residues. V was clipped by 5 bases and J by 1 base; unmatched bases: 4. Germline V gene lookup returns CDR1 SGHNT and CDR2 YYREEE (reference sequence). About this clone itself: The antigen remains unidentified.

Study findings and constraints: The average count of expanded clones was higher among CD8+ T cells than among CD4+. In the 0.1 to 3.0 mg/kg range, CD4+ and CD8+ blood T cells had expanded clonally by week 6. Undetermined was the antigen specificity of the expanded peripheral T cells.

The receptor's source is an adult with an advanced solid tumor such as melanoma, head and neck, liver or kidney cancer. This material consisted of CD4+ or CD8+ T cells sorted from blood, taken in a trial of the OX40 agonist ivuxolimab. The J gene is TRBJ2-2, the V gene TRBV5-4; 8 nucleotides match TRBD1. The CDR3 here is CASSLGTGNTGELFF. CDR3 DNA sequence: TGTGCCAGCAGTCTAGGGACAGGGAACACCGGGGAGCTGTTTTTT.